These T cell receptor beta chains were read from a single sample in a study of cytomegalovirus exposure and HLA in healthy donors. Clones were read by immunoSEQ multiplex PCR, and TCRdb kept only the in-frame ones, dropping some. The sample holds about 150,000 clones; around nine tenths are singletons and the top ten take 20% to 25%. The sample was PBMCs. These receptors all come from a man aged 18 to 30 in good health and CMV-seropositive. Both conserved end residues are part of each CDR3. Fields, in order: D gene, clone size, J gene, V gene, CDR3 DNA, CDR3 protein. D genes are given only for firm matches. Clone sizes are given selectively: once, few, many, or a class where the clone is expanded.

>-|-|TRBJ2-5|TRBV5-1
TGCGCCAGCAGCTTGTCAGGGGGGCTTGAGGAGACCCAGTACTTC
CASSLSGGLEETQYF
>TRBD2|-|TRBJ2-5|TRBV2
TGTGCCAGCAGGGGGACTAGCGGGGGTGAGACCCAGTACTTC
CASRGTSGGETQYF
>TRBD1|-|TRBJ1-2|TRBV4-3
TGCGCCAGCAGCCAACAGGGGGTGAGAGGCTACACCTTC
CASSQQGVRGYTF
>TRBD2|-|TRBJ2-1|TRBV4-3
TGCGCCAGCAGCCAAGGACTAGCCTCAGGACATGAGCAGTTCTTC
CASSQGLASGHEQFF
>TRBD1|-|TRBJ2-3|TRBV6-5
TGTGCCAGCAGACCTCAGGGGGCGAGAACAGATACGCAGTATTTT
CASRPQGARTDTQYF
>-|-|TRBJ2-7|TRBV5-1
TGCGCCAGCAGCTTGGGTCAGAACTACGAGCAGTACTTC
CASSLGQNYEQYF
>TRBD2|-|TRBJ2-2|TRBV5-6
TGTGCCAGCAGCTACCCTTCCGTTAGCGGGAGAACGGTCGGGGAGCTGTTTTTT
CASSYPSVSGRTVGELFF
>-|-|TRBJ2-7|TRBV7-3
TGTGCCAGCTCCAGGACACCCTCCTACGAGCAGTACTTC
CASSRTPSYEQYF
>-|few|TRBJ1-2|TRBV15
TGTGCCACCAGCAGAGATGGGGCTGGCTACACCTTC
CATSRDGAGYTF
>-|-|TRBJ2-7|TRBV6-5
TGTGCCAGCAGTCCCTCGTCGGGCTCCTACGAGCAGTACTTC
CASSPSSGSYEQYF
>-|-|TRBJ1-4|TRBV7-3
TGTGCCAGCAGCTTTAGAGGGGGAACTAATGAAAAACTGTTTTTT
CASSFRGGTNEKLFF
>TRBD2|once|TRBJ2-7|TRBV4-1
TGCGCCAGCAGCCACGGACTAGCGGGGGCGATAACCTACGAGCAGTACTTC
CASSHGLAGAITYEQYF
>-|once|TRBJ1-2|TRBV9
TGTGCCAGCAGCGTAGAAGGCGTGGACAGCAAAAGAGGGTCGGCTTATGGCTACACCTTC
CASSVEGVDSKRGSAYGYTF
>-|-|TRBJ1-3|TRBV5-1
TGCGCCAGCAGCGTTGGTCCAGGCTCTGGAAACACCATATATTTT
CASSVGPGSGNTIYF
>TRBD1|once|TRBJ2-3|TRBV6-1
TGTGCCAGCAGGACAGGGGGCTCGGGCACAGATACGCAGTATTTT
CASRTGGSGTDTQYF
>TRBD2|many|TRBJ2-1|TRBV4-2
TGTGCCAGCAGCCAAGGGACTAGCGGGAGTTACAATGAGCAGTTCTTC
CASSQGTSGSYNEQFF
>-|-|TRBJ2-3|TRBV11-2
TGTGCCAGCAGTCGAACGGGGGACTCCATAAGCACAGATACGCAGTATTTT
CASSRTGDSISTDTQYF
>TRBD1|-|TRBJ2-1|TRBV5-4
TGTGCCAGCAGCTCCGGGACAGGGGGCAGGGGGACGAATGAGCAGTTCTTC
CASSSGTGGRGTNEQFF
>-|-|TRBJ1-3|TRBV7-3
TGTGCCAGCAGCTTAGACACCGGAAACACCATATATTTT
CASSLDTGNTIYF
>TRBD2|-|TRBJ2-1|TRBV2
TGTGCCAGCAGTGAAGTCAGCGGGAGGACCGATGAGCAGTTCTTC
CASSEVSGRTDEQFF
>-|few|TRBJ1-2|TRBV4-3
TGCGCCAGCAGCCAAGATAGGGCCGGGGGCTATGGCTACACCTTC
CASSQDRAGGYGYTF
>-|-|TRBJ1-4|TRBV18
TGTGCCAGCTCACCATCCCCACCAAGAGAAAATGAAAAACTGTTTTTT
CASSPSPPRENEKLFF
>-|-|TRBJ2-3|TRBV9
TGTGCCAGCAGCCCCCGCCCTAATGCAGATACGCAGTATTTT
CASSPRPNADTQYF
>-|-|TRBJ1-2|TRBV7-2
TGTGCCAGCAGACCACAGGGACACTATGGCTACACCTTC
CASRPQGHYGYTF
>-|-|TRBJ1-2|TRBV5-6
TGTGCCAGCAGCTTGTTTAAGCAGGGTCATGGCTACACCTTC
CASSLFKQGHGYTF
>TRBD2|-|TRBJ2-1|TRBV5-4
TGTGCCAGCAGCTTGGTACTAGCGGGAGTTGGTGAGCAGTTCTTC
CASSLVLAGVGEQFF
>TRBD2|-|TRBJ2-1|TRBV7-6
TGTGCCAGCAGCTTAGCGAGGACTAGCGGGGGGGGTGAGCAGTTCTTC
CASSLARTSGGGEQFF
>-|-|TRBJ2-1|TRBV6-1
TGTGCCAGCTCGGGTGGATGGGTCAACAATGAGCAGTTCTTC
CASSGGWVNNEQFF
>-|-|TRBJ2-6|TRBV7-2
TGTGCCAGCAGCTTTAACTCCAGGGTTCCCGGGGCCAACGTCCTGACTTTC
CASSFNSRVPGANVLTF
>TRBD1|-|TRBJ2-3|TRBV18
TGTGCCAGCTCACCTGTTCGGACAGGAAGCACAGATACGCAGTATTTT
CASSPVRTGSTDTQYF
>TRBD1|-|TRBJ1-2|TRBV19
TGTGCCAGTAGTTTCGGACCGGGACAGCTTGGCTACACCTTC
CASSFGPGQLGYTF
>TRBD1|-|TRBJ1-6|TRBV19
TGTGCCAGCCGCCCGGACAGGGCTGGTTCACCCCTCCACTTT
CASRPDRAGSPLHF
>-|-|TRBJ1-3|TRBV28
TGTGCCAGCAGTTCGACAGGACTTTATACTGGAAACACCATATATTTT
CASSSTGLYTGNTIYF
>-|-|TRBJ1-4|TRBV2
TGTGCCAGCAGTGGACGCGCGGGGGGAGATGAAAAACTGTTTTTT
CASSGRAGGDEKLFF
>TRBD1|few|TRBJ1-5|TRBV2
TGTGCCAGCGGGACAGGGATGAATCAGCCCCAGCATTTT
CASGTGMNQPQHF
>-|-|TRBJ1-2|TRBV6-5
TGTGCCACCAATCAGGGGCAGGGCGGCTATGGCTACACCTTC
CATNQGQGGYGYTF
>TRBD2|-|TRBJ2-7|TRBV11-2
TGTGCCAGCAGCTCCCCTAGCGGGGATAGCTCCTACGAGCAGTACTTC
CASSSPSGDSSYEQYF
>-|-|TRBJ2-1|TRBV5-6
TGTGCCAGCAGCTTCGGAGTTGGTAATGAGCAGTTCTTC
CASSFGVGNEQFF
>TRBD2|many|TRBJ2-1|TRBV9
TGTGCCAGCAGCGGGGGACTAGCGGGGTTTTACAATGAGCAGTTCTTC
CASSGGLAGFYNEQFF
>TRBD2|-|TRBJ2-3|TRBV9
TGTGCCAGCAGCGAGAGGGGACTAGCGGGCACAGATACGCAGTATTTT
CASSERGLAGTDTQYF